A single sample gave rise to the 25 T cell receptor beta chains below, sequenced in a study of identical twins. Via MiXCR, TCRdb re-called the 5' RACE reads, giving one row per CDR3 protein. The data contain around 1.7 million distinct CDR3 sequences, roughly 35% of them singletons. Sequenced input: cord blood. The receptor set was obtained from a newborn girl in good health.

On this clonotype: One end of the junction varies from germline; a read error may be responsible. The genes are TRBV12-3 or TRBV12-4 and TRBJ2-3; 12 bases map to TRBD2. This CDR3 region has 15 residues. The CDR3 DNA sequence: TGTACCAGCGGCCTAAGGGGGACTAGCGGGTTGGCGCAGTATTTT. This sequence encodes CTSGLRGTSGLAQYF.

This clonotype was seen a few times. V gene TRBV5-1 combines with J gene TRBJ1-2; 8 bases agree with TRBD1. This CDR3 region has 14 residues. Germline-derived CDR1 and CDR2 are SGHRS and YFSETQ. V shed 4 bases and J 8 bases; nucleotides not matched to a gene: 10. CDR3 sequence (DNA): TGCGCCAGCAGCATCCTTCGACAGGGGAACGGCTACACCTTC. Translated: CASSILRQGNGYTF.

The chain links TRBV19 to TRBJ2-7; D is possibly TRBD2 (5 bases). The germline CDR1 and CDR2 sequences are LNHDA and SQIVND (reference sequence). The CDR3 is 14 amino acids. Deletions cut 5 bases from V and 3 bases from J, with 14 bases between. The CDR3 region is CASSGLGLLYEQYF. CDR3 DNA: TGTGCCAGTAGTGGGCTCGGACTCCTCTACGAGCAGTACTTC.

V and J are TRBV27 and TRBJ1-2; D may be TRBD1 (6 bases). Germline V gene lookup returns CDR1 MNHEY and CDR2 SMNVEV (reference sequence). The V and J ends lost 6 bases and 5 bases respectively, with 13 bases between them. CDR3 length: 13 amino acids. CDR3 DNA sequence: TGTGCCAGCAGAATCGGGGGGGCGTATGGCTACACCTTC. Its translation: CASRIGGAYGYTF.

This clonotype appeared a few times. The chain joins TRBV29-1 to TRBJ1-6; no clear D gene. CDR1 is SQVTM and CDR2 is ANQGSEA in the germline V gene. This CDR3 has 11 residues. Between the trimmed V and J ends, which lost 7 bases and 7 bases, there was a span of 8 bases. CDR3 DNA sequence: TGCAGCGGGGTGGGGAATTCACCCCTCCACTTT. It is translated as CSGVGNSPLHF.

In the case of this clonotype: Just one base apart from a much larger clone, this may be a read error. This chain uses TRBV29-1 with TRBJ2-1; D is perhaps TRBD1 or TRBD2 (6 bases each). The CDR3 is made up of 12 amino acids. Germline CDR1 is SQVTM and CDR2 is ANQGSEA. V lost 3 bases and J lost 10, with 13 bases in between. Here the CDR3 DNA reads TGCAGCGTTGATGGGGGGCCCTACGAGCAGTTCTTC. It codes for CSVDGGPYEQFF.

In regard to this clonotype: As the CDR3 is not closed by the conserved phenylalanine or tryptophan, this likely results from a read error. The V gene is TRBV20-1, the J gene TRBJ2-1, with a weak D call TRBD2 (5 bases). This CDR3 region has 14 residues. The V gene lost 3 bases and the J gene lost 5 bases, with 14 bases spanning the gap. CDR1 DFQATT and CDR2 SNEGSKA come from the germline V gene (reference sequence). This chain's CDR3 is CSASGRERDNEQFY. DNA for the CDR3: TGCAGTGCTAGTGGTAGGGAGAGGGACAATGAGCAGTTCTAC.

This chain uses TRBV28 with TRBJ1-4; 9 positions agree with TRBD1. Germline CDR1 is MDHEN and CDR2 is SYDVKM. J was trimmed by 8 bases and V by 4 bases; bases with no gene match: 8. CDR3 size: 15 residues. CDR3 in amino acids: CASSSPGTGIEKLFF. DNA of the CDR3: TGTGCCAGCAGTTCTCCCGGGACAGGGATCGAAAAACTGTTTTTT.

The chain carries TRBV10-3 and TRBJ1-6, with D perhaps matching TRBD1 (6 bases). There are 13 residues in the CDR3. CDR1 and CDR2 from the germline V gene are ENHRY and SYGVKD. Trimming left V 4 bases short and J 7 bases short, with 8 bases between. CDR3 residues: CAISAGENSPLHF. Written as DNA, the CDR3 is TGTGCCATCAGTGCAGGGGAGAATTCACCCCTCCACTTT.

Only a few counts were recorded for this clonotype. The genes are TRBV4-1 and TRBJ2-7, with 13 bases matching TRBD2. Germline trimming cut 4 bases from V and 7 bases from J; bases unmatched to any gene: 13. The CDR3 extends over 17 amino acids. Looked up from germline, CDR1 is MGHRA and CDR2 is YSYEKL. The CDR3, as DNA: TGCGCCAGCAGCCGACTAGCGGGAGGATTGGGCTACAATGAGCAGTACTTC. This encodes CASSRLAGGLGYNEQYF.

The chain uses TRBV5-5 and TRBJ2-3; D gene ambiguous. The germline V gene encodes CDR1 SGHKS and CDR2 YYEKEE (reference sequence). The germline V and J ends were trimmed by 1 base and 0 bases, with 9 bases remaining between them. The CDR3 consists of 15 residues. The CDR3 is CASSLIQASTDTQYF. CDR3 coding DNA: TGTGCCAGCAGCTTGATCCAAGCTAGCACAGATACGCAGTATTTT.

This clonotype occurred once. The rearrangement links TRBV12-3 or TRBV12-4 to TRBJ2-1; 14 bases are shared with TRBD2. V trimming: 3 bases; J trimming: 6 bases; junction bases outside the gene matches: 10. The CDR3 spans 18 residues. DNA for the CDR3: TGTGCCAGCAGTTTCCGGGGACTAGCGGGGGCCTTCACCAATGAGCAGTTCTTC. Translation gives CASSFRGLAGAFTNEQFF.

The chain links TRBV6-1 to TRBJ1-5, with a tentative D call TRBD1 (6 bases). CDR1 is MNHNS, CDR2 SASEGT, per germline. Trimming took 0 bases from V and 7 from J, leaving 13 bases between them. This CDR3 is 15 amino acids long. The CDR3 sequence: CASSEAAGGGQPQHF. In nucleotides, the CDR3 is TGTGCCAGCAGTGAAGCGGCGGGGGGCGGACAGCCCCAGCATTTT.

In this sample, this clonotype turned up a few times. The gene calls are TRBV5-1 and TRBJ1-6; 7 nucleotides match TRBD1. This CDR3 contains 15 residues. V was pared by 4 bases and J by 7 bases, with 8 bases of the junction left unmatched. Looked up from germline, CDR1 is SGHRS and CDR2 is YFSETQ. The CDR3 region has the DNA TGCGCCAGCAGCCCTGGACAGGTGTCGAATTCACCCCTCCACTTT. The encoded protein is CASSPGQVSNSPLHF. Together with reference TRBV5-1 and TRBJ1-6, the CDR3 gives the full variable domain: KAGVTQTPRYLIKTRGQQVTLSCSPISGHRSVSWYQQTPGQGLQFLFEYFSETQRNKGNFPGRFSGRQFSNSRSEMNVSTLELGDSALYLCASSPGQVSNSPLHFGNGTRLTVT.

This clonotype was seen only a few times. This rearrangement joins TRBV7-9 to TRBJ2-7; D possibly corresponds to TRBD2 (5 bases). The length of the CDR3 is 13 residues. Per germline, CDR1 SEHNR and CDR2 FQNEAQ (reference sequence). V lost 1 base and J lost 5, with 9 bases in between. The CDR3 DNA sequence: TGTGCCAGCAGCTTAGGTCCGGGGAACGAGCAGTACTTC. This encodes CASSLGPGNEQYF.

The V and J genes are TRBV7-2 and TRBJ2-1; 8 positions match TRBD2. Germline CDR1 and CDR2: SGHTA and FQGNSA. The CDR3 totals 16 residues. Trimming removed 7 bases from V and 0 bases from J; junction bases left unmatched: 8. The CDR3 protein is CASTSAGTSSYNEQFF. The DNA for the CDR3 is TGTGCCAGCACCTCCGCCGGGACTAGCTCCTACAATGAGCAGTTCTTC.

CDR3 region: CASMGTSGDPSYNEQFF. The CDR3 DNA sequence: TGTGCCAGCATGGGCACTAGCGGTGACCCCTCCTACAATGAGCAGTTCTTC. This chain uses TRBV28 with TRBJ2-1, with TRBD2 matching over 8 bases. CDR3 size: 17 residues. The germline CDR1 and CDR2 sequences are MDHEN and SYDVKM. V dropped 7 bases and J dropped 0; count of bases not matched to a gene: 11.

This chain uses TRBV9 with TRBJ1-2; no firm D call. The CDR3 loop spans 14 amino acids. Trimming took off 3 bases at V and 3 bases at J, with 12 bases between the two ends. Per the germline V gene, CDR1 is SGDLS and CDR2 is YYNGEE. The CDR3 spells CASSGSGPYYGYTF. The DNA for the CDR3 is TGTGCCAGCAGCGGCAGCGGTCCCTACTATGGCTACACCTTC. Full variable domain (rest looked up from reference TRBV9 and TRBJ1-2): DSGVTQTPKHLITATGQRVTLRCSPRSGDLSVYWYQQSLDQGLQFLIQYYNGEERAKGNILERFSAQQFPDLHSELNLSSLELGDSALYFCASSGSGPYYGYTFGSGTRLTVV.

This clonotype was found a few times. The chain employs TRBV20-1 and TRBJ1-6; D gene unclear. The CDR3 spans 12 residues. Trimming stripped 2 bases from V and 5 bases from J, with 4 bases between. Germline CDR1 reads DFQATT; CDR2 reads SNEGSKA (reference sequence). This CDR3 is CSARRNNSPLHF. CDR3 coding DNA: TGCAGTGCTAGACGGAATAATTCACCCCTCCACTTT.

This clonotype was seen a handful of times. This chain uses TRBV11-2 with TRBJ2-3; possibly TRBD2 for D (5 bases). The CDR3 loop spans 15 amino acids. Trimming took off 2 bases at V and 8 bases at J, with 17 bases between the two ends. CDR1 and CDR2 (germline): SGHAT, FQNNGV. CDR3 region: CASSLYVGVARTQYF. The DNA of the CDR3 is TGTGCCAGCAGCTTATATGTGGGAGTGGCCCGTACGCAGTATTTT. The full variable domain, completed using reference TRBV11-2 and TRBJ2-3, is EAGVAQSPRYKIIEKRQSVAFWCNPISGHATLYWYQQILGQGPKLLIQFQNNGVVDDSQLPKDRFSAERLKGVDSTLKIQPAKLEDSAVYLCASSLYVGVARTQYFGPGTRLTVL.

This rearrangement joins TRBV6-1 to TRBJ1-5; D is possibly TRBD1 (6 bases). V lost 5 bases to trimming and J lost 2 bases, with 16 bases between them. Germline V CDR1 and CDR2: MNHNS, SASEGT. CDR3 length: 16 residues. CDR3 nucleotide sequence: TGTGCCAGCAGTCCCGGGACATTAGGGGGCAATCAGCCCCAGCATTTT. Its translation: CASSPGTLGGNQPQHF.

This clonotype appeared a few times. The rearrangement joins TRBV4-2 to TRBJ2-7; D call uncertain. The germline V and J ends were trimmed by 4 bases and 0 bases, with 19 bases remaining between them. Germline V CDR1 and CDR2: LGHNA, YNFKEQ. This CDR3 contains 17 residues. The CDR3: CASSRTRILSSSYEQYF. CDR3 DNA: TGTGCCAGCAGCCGTACGAGGATCCTTTCCAGCTCCTACGAGCAGTACTTC.

About this clonotype: The junction departs from germline at one end; a sequencing error may be responsible. This chain links TRBV12-3 or TRBV12-4 with TRBJ1-6, with a possible D match to TRBD1 (5 bases). The CDR3 is made up of 15 amino acids. CDR3 protein: CASSLGGSYNPPLHF. The DNA of the CDR3 is TGTGCCAGCAGTCTTGGGGGGTCCTATAATCCACCCCTCCACTTT.

This chain joins TRBV7-9 and TRBJ2-1, with TRBD2 as a possible D gene (5 bases). Deletions cut 1 base from V and 2 bases from J, with 12 bases between. The CDR3 extends over 16 amino acids. Germline CDR1 and CDR2: SEHNR and FQNEAQ (reference sequence). The CDR3 protein is CASSLGRRATYNEQFF. The CDR3 nucleotides read TGTGCCAGCAGCTTAGGAAGGCGGGCCACCTACAATGAGCAGTTCTTC.

This clonotype was picked up one time. An end of the junction differs from the germline gene, which may be a read error. The V gene is TRBV3-1, the J gene TRBJ1-4; D perhaps matches TRBD1 (5 bases). The CDR3 sequence is 17 residues long. Germline lookup yields CDR1 LGHDT and CDR2 YNNKEL (reference sequence). The chain's CDR3 is CASSPKIVGVPDEKLFF. The CDR3 nucleotides are TGTGCCAGCAGTCCCAAGATAGTGGGGGTTCCGGATGAAAAGCTGTTTTTT.